A selection of T cell receptor beta chains follows, all from one sample in a study of blood T cell repertoires in COVID-19. Here immunoSEQ multiplex PCR was the method, and the copy in TCRdb shows in-frame clones only, minus some. The repertoire holds roughly 59,000 clones, with around four fifths as singletons. Sequenced material: peripheral blood. These receptors were taken from a man older than 75 with acute or convalescent COVID-19. The conserved cysteine and the conserved F or W are not part of the CDR3 here. The size of a clone is reported for some rows only, either as once, few or many, or as a class for expanded clones.

clone size: NA; V gene: TRBV28; J gene: TRBJ1-5; CDR3 protein: ASSPDRGNRGQPQH
clone size: NA; V gene: TRBV11-2; J gene: TRBJ2-2; CDR3 protein: ASSSRNTGELF
clone size: NA; V gene: TRBV27; J gene: TRBJ2-2; CDR3 protein: ASSLRGLNTGELF
clone size: NA; V gene: TRBV30; J gene: TRBJ2-3; CDR3 protein: AWSIGAGSTDTQY
clone size: NA; V gene: TRBV5-1; J gene: TRBJ2-7; CDR3 protein: ASSFEGGRSYEQY
clone size: NA; V gene: TRBV3-1/TRBV3-2; J gene: TRBJ2-5; CDR3 protein: ASSPGRVKTQY
clone size: few; V gene: TRBV30; J gene: TRBJ1-6; CDR3 protein: AWSLGQGNSPLH
clone size: NA; V gene: TRBV14; J gene: TRBJ1-6; CDR3 protein: ASSQGGTVISPLH
clone size: medium-sized; V gene: TRBV3-1/TRBV3-2; J gene: TRBJ1-2; CDR3 protein: ASSRGAPYGYT
clone size: NA; V gene: TRBV3-1/TRBV3-2; J gene: TRBJ2-5; CDR3 protein: ASSQDPPGLATKTQY
clone size: NA; V gene: TRBV6-4; J gene: TRBJ1-1; CDR3 protein: ASSVDYRGNTEAF
clone size: NA; V gene: TRBV18; J gene: TRBJ1-2; CDR3 protein: ASSPDSLGDYGYT
clone size: NA; V gene: TRBV29-1; J gene: TRBJ2-7; CDR3 protein: SVIQGIHEQY
clone size: NA; V gene: TRBV2; J gene: TRBJ2-2; CDR3 protein: ASSVYGGGTGELF
clone size: NA; V gene: TRBV5-6; J gene: TRBJ2-5; CDR3 protein: ASSFRQGEKKTQY
clone size: NA; V gene: TRBV11-2; J gene: TRBJ2-5; CDR3 protein: ASSLARLAETQY
clone size: NA; V gene: TRBV11-2; J gene: TRBJ2-7; CDR3 protein: ASSLGASEESYEQY
clone size: NA; V gene: TRBV2; J gene: TRBJ2-5; CDR3 protein: ASHRLAGVETQY
clone size: few; V gene: TRBV7-8; J gene: TRBJ2-3; CDR3 protein: ASSLRTGATDTQY
clone size: NA; V gene: TRBV7-6; J gene: TRBJ2-5; CDR3 protein: ASSPRTGTQETQY
clone size: NA; V gene: TRBV6-5; J gene: TRBJ2-7; CDR3 protein: ASSPRDRSLYEQY
clone size: NA; V gene: TRBV19; J gene: TRBJ2-7; CDR3 protein: ASRGTAAYEQY
clone size: NA; V gene: TRBV6-5; J gene: TRBJ2-7; CDR3 protein: ASGLVYEQY
clone size: NA; V gene: TRBV5-1; J gene: TRBJ2-1; CDR3 protein: ASSLGSDRLNEQF
clone size: NA; V gene: TRBV6-5; J gene: TRBJ2-7; CDR3 protein: ASRGWGDEQY